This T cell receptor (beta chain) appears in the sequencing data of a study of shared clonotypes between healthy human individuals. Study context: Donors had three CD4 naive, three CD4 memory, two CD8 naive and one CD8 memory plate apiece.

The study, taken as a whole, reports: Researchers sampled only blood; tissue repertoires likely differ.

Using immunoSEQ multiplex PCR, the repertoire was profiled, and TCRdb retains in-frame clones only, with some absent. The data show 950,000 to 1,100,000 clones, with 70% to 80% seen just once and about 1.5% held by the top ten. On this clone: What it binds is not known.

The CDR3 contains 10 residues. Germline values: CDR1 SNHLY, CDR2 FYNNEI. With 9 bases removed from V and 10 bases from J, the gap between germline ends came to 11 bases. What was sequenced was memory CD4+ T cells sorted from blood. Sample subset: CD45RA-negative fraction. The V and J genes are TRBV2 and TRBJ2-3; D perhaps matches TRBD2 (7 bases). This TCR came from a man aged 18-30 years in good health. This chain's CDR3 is CARGGEAQYF. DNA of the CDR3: TGTGCCAGAGGGGGGGAGGCGCAGTATTTT.